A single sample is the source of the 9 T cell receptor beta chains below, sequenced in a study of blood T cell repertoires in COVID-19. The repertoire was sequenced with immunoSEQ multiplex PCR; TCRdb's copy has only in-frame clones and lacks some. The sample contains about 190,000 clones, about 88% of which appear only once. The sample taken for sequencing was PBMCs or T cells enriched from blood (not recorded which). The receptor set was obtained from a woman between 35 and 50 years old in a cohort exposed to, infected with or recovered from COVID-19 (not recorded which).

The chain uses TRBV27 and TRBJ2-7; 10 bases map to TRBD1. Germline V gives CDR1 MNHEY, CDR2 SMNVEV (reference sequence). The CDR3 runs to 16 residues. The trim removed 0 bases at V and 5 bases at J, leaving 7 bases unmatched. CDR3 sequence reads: CASSLSLGQGTHEQYF. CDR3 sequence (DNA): TGTGCCAGCAGTTTATCATTGGGACAGGGGACCCACGAGCAGTACTTC.

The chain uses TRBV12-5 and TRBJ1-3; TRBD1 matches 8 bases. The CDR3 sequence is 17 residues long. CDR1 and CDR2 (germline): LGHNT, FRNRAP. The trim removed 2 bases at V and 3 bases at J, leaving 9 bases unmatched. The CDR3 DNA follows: TGTGCTAGTGGTTTGCCCAGAGGACAGGGAAGTGGAAACACCATATATTTT. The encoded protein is CASGLPRGQGSGNTIYF. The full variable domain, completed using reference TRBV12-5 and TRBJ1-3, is DARVTQTPRHKVTEMGQEVTMRCQPILGHNTVFWYRQTMMQGLELLAYFRNRAPLDDSGMPKDRFSAEMPDATLATLKIQPSEPRDSAVYFCASGLPRGQGSGNTIYFGEGSWLTVV.

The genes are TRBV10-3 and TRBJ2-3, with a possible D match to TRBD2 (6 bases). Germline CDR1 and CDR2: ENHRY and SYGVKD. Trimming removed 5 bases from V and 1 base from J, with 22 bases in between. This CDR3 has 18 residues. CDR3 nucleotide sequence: TGTGCCATCAGTTATACCGGGACTGGAATTTTGGGCACAGATACGCAGTATTTT. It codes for CAISYTGTGILGTDTQYF.

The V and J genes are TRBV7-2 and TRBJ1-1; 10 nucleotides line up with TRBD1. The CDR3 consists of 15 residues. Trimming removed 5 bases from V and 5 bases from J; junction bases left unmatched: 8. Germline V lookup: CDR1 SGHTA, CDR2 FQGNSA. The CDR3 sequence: CASSPRQGASTEAFF. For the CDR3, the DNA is TGTGCCAGCAGCCCGAGACAGGGGGCGTCGACTGAAGCTTTCTTT.

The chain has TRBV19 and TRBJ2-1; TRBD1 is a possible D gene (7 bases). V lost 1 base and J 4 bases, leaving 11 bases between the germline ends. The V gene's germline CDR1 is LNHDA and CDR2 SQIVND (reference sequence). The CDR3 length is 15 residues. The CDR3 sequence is CASSIGPGGYNEQFF. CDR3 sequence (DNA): TGTGCCAGTAGTATAGGCCCAGGGGGGTACAATGAGCAGTTCTTC.

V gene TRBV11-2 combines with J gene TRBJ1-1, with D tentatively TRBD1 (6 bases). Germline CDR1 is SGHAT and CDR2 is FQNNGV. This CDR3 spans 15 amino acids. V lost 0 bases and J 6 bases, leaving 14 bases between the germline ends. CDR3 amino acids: CASSLEVRGMPEAFF. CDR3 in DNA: TGTGCCAGCAGCTTAGAAGTGAGGGGGATGCCTGAAGCTTTCTTT.

The CDR3: CAWSRGNEQFF. The CDR3 nucleotides read TGTGCCTGGAGTAGGGGGAATGAGCAGTTCTTC. This chain joins TRBV30 and TRBJ2-1; possible D gene TRBD1, 6 bases. This CDR3 contains 11 residues. Looked up from germline, CDR1 is GTSNPN and CDR2 is SVGIG (reference sequence). V dropped 2 bases and J dropped 7 bases, with 6 bases sitting between them.

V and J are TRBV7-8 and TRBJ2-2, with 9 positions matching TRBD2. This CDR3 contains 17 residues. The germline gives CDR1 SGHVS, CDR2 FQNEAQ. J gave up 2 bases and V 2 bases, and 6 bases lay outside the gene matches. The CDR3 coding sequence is TGTGCCAGCAGCTTACCAGCGGGGGGACTAAACACCGGGGAGCTGTTTTTT. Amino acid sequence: CASSLPAGGLNTGELFF.

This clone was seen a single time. CDR3 bases: TGTGCCAGCAGGCCAACCGGGACAACTTTGAACACTGAAGCTTTCTTT. Encoded protein: CASRPTGTTLNTEAFF. The rearrangement joins TRBV27 to TRBJ1-1; tentatively, D is TRBD1 (6 bases). Germline CDR1 reads MNHEY; CDR2 reads SMNVEV (reference sequence). The CDR3 totals 16 residues. V was shortened by 6 bases and J by 0 bases, with 17 bases between the two germline ends.